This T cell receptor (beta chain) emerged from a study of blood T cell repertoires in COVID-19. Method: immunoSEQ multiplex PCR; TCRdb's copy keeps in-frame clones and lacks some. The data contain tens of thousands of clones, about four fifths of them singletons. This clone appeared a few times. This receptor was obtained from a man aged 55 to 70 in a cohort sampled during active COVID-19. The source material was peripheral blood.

CDR3 bases: TGTGCCAGCAGGCCAGGAGGAGATCAGCCCCAGCATTTT. Amino acid sequence: CASRPGGDQPQHF. The chain combines TRBV2 with TRBJ1-5; D remains ambiguous. The CDR3 is made up of 13 amino acids. V lost 6 bases and J lost 5, with 11 bases in between. Germline CDR1 is SNHLY and CDR2 is FYNNEI. The variable domain in full, completed from reference TRBV2 and TRBJ1-5, reads EPEVTQTPSHQVTQMGQEVILRCVPISNHLYFYWYRQILGQKVEFLVSFYNNEISEKSEIFDDQFSVERPDGSNFTLKIRSTKLEDSAMYFCASRPGGDQPQHFGDGTRLSIL.